The rows below give T cell receptor beta chains drawn from one sample of a study of T-cell memory formation after mild COVID-19. One entry per CDR3 protein, called by TCRdb with MiXCR from the 5' RACE reads. This table has hundreds of thousands of distinct CDR3 sequences, 15% to 25% appearing once. Source material: PBMCs or a T cell subset sorted from them (not recorded which). The receptors originated from an adult woman who had mild COVID-19 (a few samples of this study predate the infection). Cell type and time point are not known. CDR3s include the opening cysteine and the closing phenylalanine or tryptophan. Fields, in order: J gene, V gene, CDR3 protein.

>TRBJ1-2|TRBV5-1
CASSPQVAGYTF
>TRBJ2-2|TRBV13
CASSPRSGVTGELFF
>TRBJ2-3|TRBV2
CASTEGGLNTDTQYF
>TRBJ2-3|TRBV12-3/TRBV12-4
CASSLGSLGTDTQYF
>TRBJ2-3|TRBV18
CASSPSPDSPTDTQYF
>TRBJ2-3|TRBV7-2
CASSLEGRGANTQYF
>TRBJ2-3|TRBV12-3/TRBV12-4
CASSPGTGTDTQYF
>TRBJ1-2|TRBV5-6
CASTSTGQEFNYGYTF
>TRBJ2-7|TRBV12-3/TRBV12-4
CASSLYASGGFSYEQYF
>TRBJ2-1|TRBV5-1
CASSLTPSGGYNEQFF
>TRBJ2-7|TRBV30
CAWSVGPFAYEQYF
>TRBJ2-7|TRBV27
CASSFGRGAPGEQYF
>TRBJ2-2|TRBV9
CASSELAGWTGELFF
>TRBJ2-3|TRBV7-7
CASPQAWQGLTDTQYF
>TRBJ1-4|TRBV6-5
CASSRRGTSNEKLFF
>TRBJ2-1|TRBV25-1
CASSALAGDLNEQFF